This T cell receptor beta chain is from a study of long-term antiretroviral therapy in people with HIV. Germline CDR1 and CDR2: SQVTM and ANQGSEA. CDR3 length: 12 amino acids. In regard to this clone: At one of its ends the junction is not consistent with the germline gene, which may arise from a read error.

The assay, immunoSEQ v3.0, was run at survey level. Assay used: immunoSEQ multiplex PCR; TCRdb lists only in-frame clones, some missing. The repertoire holds about 30,000 clones, with roughly 85% as singletons. The V and J genes are TRBV29-1 and TRBJ2-1, with D uncertain. The receptor comes from a woman aged 25-40 years with HIV. The material was unsorted PBMCs, obtained approximately 2.7 years before starting antiretroviral therapy. The CDR3 nucleotides are TGCAGCGGTGAACTCCATAACAATGAGCAGTTCTTC. Protein sequence: CSGELHNNEQFF.